These 32 T cell receptor beta chains originate from one sample sequenced in a study of T cells in Graves' hyperthyroidism and ophthalmopathy. RNA transcripts gave rise to amplified TCR beta CDR3 regions. Initially, a first-round RT-PCR of the TCR CDR3 employed the HTBI primer set. TCRdb passed the multiplex PCR reads through MiXCR, listing each CDR3 protein once. The table lists about 340,000 distinct CDR3 sequences, about 20% of them singletons. Sequenced input: blood. The receptors were sampled from a woman aged 45-60 years with Graves' hyperthyroidism.

This clonotype was counted a few times. CDR3 region: CASSLYVGNTGELFF. DNA of the CDR3: TGTGCCAGCAGCTTGTATGTAGGGAACACCGGGGAGCTGTTTTTT. The rearrangement joins TRBV5-4 to TRBJ2-2; D not resolved. The germline V gene encodes CDR1 SGHNT and CDR2 YYREEE (reference sequence). The CDR3 contains 15 residues. Trimming took 1 base from V and 1 from J, leaving 8 bases between them. Combining the CDR3 with reference TRBV5-4 and TRBJ2-2 gives the whole variable domain ETGVTQSPTHLIKTRGQQVTLRCSSQSGHNTVSWYQQALGQGPQFIFQYYREEENGRGNFPPRFSGLQFPNYSSELNVNALELDDSALYLCASSLYVGNTGELFFGEGSRLTVL.

The chain links TRBV28 to TRBJ2-7, with D unresolved. Trimming pared 5 bases from V and 6 bases from J, leaving 14 bases between. In germline, CDR1 is MDHEN, CDR2 SYDVKM. This CDR3 is 13 amino acids long. CDR3 coding DNA: TGTGCCAGCAGTCCCCTCGAACCTCCCGAGCAGTACTTC. Translation gives CASSPLEPPEQYF.

This clonotype appeared a few times. The CDR3 spells CASSQATTNYGYTF. The CDR3 bases are TGCGCCAGCAGCCAAGCGACAACTAACTATGGCTACACCTTC. The chain is built from TRBV4-1 and TRBJ1-2; no reliable D call. Deletions cut 1 base from V and 0 bases from J, with 6 bases between. This CDR3 is 14 amino acids long. CDR1 and CDR2 from the germline V gene are MGHRA and YSYEKL.

There are many counts of this clonotype. V usage is TRBV3-1 and J usage is TRBJ2-1, with a weak D call TRBD2 (5 bases). Trimming stripped 0 bases from V and 9 bases from J, with 21 bases between. This CDR3 is 17 amino acids long. CDR1 and CDR2 (germline): LGHDT, YNNKEL (reference sequence). The CDR3 loop reads CASSQDPASTSGPEQFF. CDR3 bases: TGTGCCAGCAGCCAAGACCCCGCTAGCACTAGTGGTCCTGAGCAGTTCTTC.

As regards this clonotype: Since a much larger clone is just one base distant, this may be a read error. The rearrangement joins TRBV6-1 to TRBJ1-4; D is perhaps TRBD1 (5 bases). Germline V lookup: CDR1 MNHNS, CDR2 SASEGT. The V gene lost 6 bases and the J gene lost 2 bases, with 19 bases spanning the gap. CDR3 length: 17 residues. The CDR3 DNA reads as TGTGCCAGCAGCACCCGGGGCAGGGCTGATACTAATGAAAAACTGTTTTTT. It encodes CASSTRGRADTNEKLFF.

This chain connects TRBV19 to TRBJ2-1, with TRBD1 matching 7 bases. V was pared by 3 bases and J by 4 bases, with 6 bases of the junction left unmatched. CDR3 length: 15 residues. Germline CDR1 is LNHDA and CDR2 is SQIVND (reference sequence). Written as DNA, the CDR3 is TGTGCCAGTAGTATCCTGATACAGGGGTACAATGAGCAGTTCTTC. It codes for CASSILIQGYNEQFF.

Concerning this clonotype itself: A clone one base away is much larger, so this may be a read error. The V gene is TRBV11-2, the J gene TRBJ2-1; 10 nucleotides agree with TRBD2. The V gene end was trimmed by 8 bases and the J gene end by 12 bases; junction bases not matched to a gene: 16. The CDR3 is made up of 15 amino acids. Germline V lookup: CDR1 SGHAT, CDR2 FQNNGV. The CDR3 reads CASSRRLAGAGGQFF. CDR3 nucleotide sequence: TGTGCCAGCTCCAGGCGCCTAGCGGGAGCGGGTGGGCAGTTCTTC.

This clonotype was seen a single time. The V and J genes are TRBV5-5 and TRBJ2-7; tentatively, D is TRBD2 (5 bases). The CDR3 contains 15 residues. Germline CDR1 and CDR2: SGHKS and YYEKEE (reference sequence). V dropped 0 bases and J dropped 3 bases, with 13 bases sitting between them. CDR3 nucleotide sequence: TGTGCCAGCAGCTTGGGCCATACGGGAATCTACGAGCAGTACTTC. Protein product: CASSLGHTGIYEQYF. The full variable domain, its missing parts supplied by reference TRBV5-5 and TRBJ2-7, is DAGVTQSPTHLIKTRGQQVTLRCSPISGHKSVSWYQQVLGQGPQFIFQYYEKEERGRGNFPDRFSARQFPNYSSELNVNALLLGDSALYLCASSLGHTGIYEQYFGPGTRLTVT.

This clonotype was observed once. The CDR3 bases are TGTGCCATCAGTGAGTATCGGGGGAACCAAGAGACCCAGTACTTC. Translating gives CAISEYRGNQETQYF. The gene calls are TRBV10-3 and TRBJ2-5; possible D gene TRBD2, 6 bases. Trimming cost V 1 base and J 0 bases, with 9 bases left between them. The germline gives CDR1 ENHRY, CDR2 SYGVKD. The length of the CDR3 is 15 residues.

Many counts were recorded for this clonotype. The chain recombines TRBV6-2 or TRBV6-3 with TRBJ2-3, with 13 bases aligning to TRBD2. There are 16 residues in the CDR3. Germline V CDR1 and CDR2: MNHEY, SVGEGT. V was clipped by 2 bases and J by 1 base; unmatched bases: 0. CDR3: CASSYGLAGGTDTQYF. The CDR3 DNA reads TGTGCCAGCAGTTACGGACTAGCGGGGGGCACAGATACGCAGTATTTT.

This clonotype was recorded a few times. The rearrangement links TRBV14 to TRBJ1-1; D unclear. The germline V gene encodes CDR1 SGHDN and CDR2 FVKESK. The V end was cut by 5 bases, the J end by 0 bases, with 13 bases between. The CDR3 covers 15 residues. The CDR3: CASSKNKRLNTEAFF. The CDR3 DNA sequence: TGTGCCAGCAGCAAAAATAAAAGGCTGAACACTGAAGCTTTCTTT.

This clonotype occurred a few times. The rearrangement joins TRBV6-1 to TRBJ1-2; 10 nucleotides match TRBD1. Germline V lookup: CDR1 MNHNS, CDR2 SASEGT. Unmatched junction bases numbered 5, after V lost 2 bases and J lost 5 bases. The CDR3 runs to 15 residues. The CDR3 DNA reads as TGTGCCAGCAGTGAACTTGACAGGGGGCAATATGGCTACACCTTC. Protein sequence: CASSELDRGQYGYTF.

This clonotype was counted many times. J is TRBJ2-7 and V is TRBV2; D not certain. Trimming removed 5 bases from V and 0 bases from J, with 2 bases in between. Germline CDR1 SNHLY, CDR2 FYNNEI. This CDR3 is built from 11 residues. CDR3 region: CASSFSYEQYF. CDR3 nucleotide sequence: TGTGCCAGCAGTTTCTCCTACGAGCAGTACTTC.

The chain is built from TRBV6-1 and TRBJ1-2, with no clear D. Trimming removed 6 bases at V and 7 bases at J, with 6 bases between. The CDR3 has 10 residues. From germline, CDR1 is MNHNS and CDR2 SASEGT. The CDR3 coding sequence is TGTGCCAGCAGATCGGTTGGCTACACCTTC. Its translation: CASRSVGYTF.

This clonotype was picked up many times. The CDR3, as DNA: TGTGCCAGCAGTTACAAGGGGGCCGGGGAGCTGTTTTTT. Residues: CASSYKGAGELFF. The chain employs TRBV6-6 and TRBJ2-2; D might be TRBD1 (6 bases). The CDR3 is 13 residues long. Per the germline V gene, CDR1 is MNHNY and CDR2 is SVGAGI (reference sequence). Trimming stripped 2 bases from V and 6 bases from J, with 7 bases between.

J is TRBJ1-4 and V is TRBV11-2; D is unresolved. The CDR3 is 13 amino acids. Trimming pared 0 bases from V and 5 bases from J, leaving 4 bases between. Germline V CDR1 and CDR2: SGHAT, FQNNGV. In DNA form, the CDR3 reads TGTGCCAGCAGCTTAGAAAGGAATGAAAAACTGTTTTTT. It encodes CASSLERNEKLFF.

This clonotype was counted between two and nine times. The V call is TRBV20-1, the J call TRBJ2-5; D remains ambiguous. This CDR3 is built from 13 residues. Deletions cut 6 bases from V and 0 bases from J, with 11 bases between. CDR1 is DFQATT, CDR2 SNEGSKA, per germline (reference sequence). This CDR3 is CSALRGNQETQYF. The DNA for the CDR3 is TGCAGTGCCCTCCGCGGCAACCAAGAGACCCAGTACTTC.

This clonotype was detected ten times or more. The rearrangement joins TRBV7-8 to TRBJ2-5, with 9 bases matching TRBD2. Germline trimming cut 5 bases from V and 1 base from J; bases unmatched to any gene: 11. Germline loops: CDR1 SGHVS, CDR2 FQNEAQ. The CDR3 is 17 amino acids. The CDR3, as DNA: TGTGCCAGCAGCCCAGCGGGGTCTAGCGGGGCCCAAGAGACCCAGTACTTC. Residues: CASSPAGSSGAQETQYF.

The chain links TRBV7-8 to TRBJ2-7; no clear D. V was trimmed by 1 base and J by 7 bases, leaving 11 bases between them. The CDR3 consists of 13 residues. CDR1 and CDR2 (germline): SGHVS, FQNEAQ. CDR3 sequence (DNA): TGTGCCAGCAGCTTAGACTCCTTTAGGGAGCAGTACGTC. Its protein is CASSLDSFREQYV.

At least ten counts were recorded for this clonotype. This chain links TRBV2 with TRBJ1-1; D not certain. Germline lookup yields CDR1 SNHLY and CDR2 FYNNEI. CDR3 length: 15 residues. Trimming left V 7 bases short and J 5 bases short, with 20 bases between. As DNA, the CDR3 is TGTGCCAGCACTAGAGCTGGAGCGAGGGCAACTGAAGCTTTCTTT. Translated, it gives CASTRAGARATEAFF.

This clonotype was seen more than once but under ten times. The chain is built from TRBV29-1 and TRBJ2-1; the D gene is possibly TRBD1 (6 bases). Germline loops: CDR1 SQVTM, CDR2 ANQGSEA. The CDR3 loop spans 12 amino acids. Trimming cost V 6 bases and J 4 bases, with 10 bases left between them. The CDR3 loop is CSVDTGYNEQFF. DNA for the CDR3: TGCAGCGTAGACACAGGGTACAATGAGCAGTTCTTC.

This clonotype has ten or more counts. The chain joins TRBV5-1 to TRBJ1-1; 10 bases fit TRBD1. This CDR3 has 15 residues. The V gene's germline CDR1 is SGHRS and CDR2 YFSETQ. With 4 bases clipped from V and 3 bases from J, the junction kept 6 bases outside the gene matches. The CDR3 nucleotides are TGCGCCAGCAGCAGCACCGGGACAGGGGACACTGAAGCTTTCTTT. This gives the protein CASSSTGTGDTEAFF.

This chain links TRBV9 with TRBJ2-1; TRBD2 matches at 8 bases. Germline values: CDR1 SGDLS, CDR2 YYNGEE. This CDR3 has 16 amino acids. J gave up 8 bases and V 4 bases, and 14 bases lay outside the gene matches. CDR3 loop: CASSPSSGGRYDEQFF. In DNA, the CDR3 is TGTGCCAGCAGCCCCTCGAGCGGCGGGAGGTATGATGAGCAGTTCTTC.

There are many counts of this clonotype. J is TRBJ1-1 and V is TRBV6-2 or TRBV6-3; TRBD1 is a possible D gene (5 bases). Per the germline V gene, CDR1 is MNHEY and CDR2 is SVGEGT. This CDR3 has 17 residues. The V gene lost 0 bases and the J gene lost 1 base, with 15 bases spanning the gap. The CDR3 nucleotides read TGTGCCAGCAGTTACTCGAATCGGGGGTCGGGGAACACTGAAGCTTTCTTT. Translation gives CASSYSNRGSGNTEAFF.

The chain is built from TRBV5-8 and TRBJ1-2; D is ambiguous. Germline CDR1 SGHTS, CDR2 YDEGEE. The CDR3 is 14 residues long. Trimming cost V 0 bases and J 8 bases, with 14 bases left between them. CDR3 protein: CASSLGGVDGGYTF. DNA for the CDR3: TGTGCCAGCAGCTTGGGCGGCGTCGATGGGGGCTACACCTTC.

The chain has TRBV12-3 or TRBV12-4 and TRBJ2-4; 10 nucleotides align to TRBD2. The CDR3 covers 15 residues. The ends lost 3 bases at V and 3 bases at J; junction bases unmatched: 2. The CDR3 bases are TGTGCCAGCAGTTTGGGACTAGCGTTCAAAAACATTCAGTACTTC. It encodes CASSLGLAFKNIQYF.

This clonotype came up a few times. This chain's CDR3 is CASSQEEGSNYGYTF. CDR3 bases: TGCGCCAGCAGCCAAGAGGAGGGGTCCAACTATGGCTACACCTTC. The chain recombines TRBV4-1 with TRBJ1-2; a possible D gene is TRBD1 (5 bases). Germline CDR1 is MGHRA and CDR2 is YSYEKL. The CDR3 covers 15 residues. V gave up 0 bases and J gave up 2 bases, with 10 bases separating them.

This clonotype was counted many times. The chain carries TRBV20-1 and TRBJ2-5, with D unclear. CDR1 is DFQATT and CDR2 is SNEGSKA in the germline V gene (reference sequence). This CDR3 is 14 amino acids long. V lost 3 bases, J lost 5 bases, and 16 bases lay in between. Here the CDR3 reads CSASHTTDPETQYF. The CDR3 DNA follows: TGCAGTGCTAGCCACACAACCGACCCGGAGACCCAGTACTTC.

At least ten counts were recorded for this clonotype. This chain uses TRBV12-3 or TRBV12-4 with TRBJ2-7; 9 bases match TRBD1. After removal of 3 bases from V and 6 bases from J, the junction contained 3 bases not matched to a gene. This CDR3 comprises 13 residues. CDR3 sequence (DNA): TGTGCCAGCAGTTTCACAGGGGGCGGCGAGCAGTACGTC. The encoded protein is CASSFTGGGEQYV.

This clonotype occurred many times. The chain employs TRBV20-1 and TRBJ1-2, with D unresolved. This CDR3 has 13 residues. Germline V lookup: CDR1 DFQATT, CDR2 SNEGSKA (reference sequence). With 1 base removed from V and 4 bases from J, the gap between germline ends came to 10 bases. The CDR3 sequence: CSARAPEGYGYTF. The CDR3 DNA is TGCAGTGCTAGAGCCCCCGAGGGCTATGGCTACACCTTC.

This clonotype has a handful of counts. The rearrangement uses TRBV5-1 and TRBJ2-1; 15 bases agree with TRBD2. Looked up from germline, CDR1 is SGHRS and CDR2 is YFSETQ. V dropped 0 bases and J dropped 8; count of bases not matched to a gene: 3. The CDR3 runs 16 residues. The CDR3 spells CASSLDGLAGGDEQFF. The CDR3 DNA is TGCGCCAGCAGCTTGGACGGACTAGCGGGAGGGGATGAGCAGTTCTTC.

The chain carries TRBV12-3 or TRBV12-4 and TRBJ1-5, with D uncertain. V was cut by 6 bases and J by 11 bases, with 14 bases left in between. The CDR3 consists of 12 residues. The CDR3 DNA sequence: TGTGCCAGCAGCCCGGCCGTTCTGACCCAGCATTTT. Its protein is CASSPAVLTQHF.